This T cell receptor (beta chain) is drawn from a study of CD8 T cells in ankylosing spondylitis. Concerning this clonotype: Antigen: not known.

MiXCR, applied by TCRdb to the 5' RACE reads, yields one record per CDR3 protein. The data show hundreds of thousands of distinct CDR3 sequences, about 26% seen once. Per germline, CDR1 DFQATT and CDR2 SNEGSKA (reference sequence). The CDR3 is made up of 15 amino acids. Germline trimming cut 0 bases from V and 5 bases from J; bases unmatched to any gene: 8. Notes on the study in general: A motif of fewer than ten highly homologous TCR beta variants was seen as apparently characteristic of ankylosing spondylitis blood. Clones linked with disease were CD8+ and fairly uncommon in the peripheral blood. Reports say disease-linked clones showed up significantly more in matched ankylosing spondylitis synovial fluid.

This rearrangement joins TRBV20-1 to TRBJ2-7; the match to TRBD2 covers 9 bases. This TCR derives from a male donor with ankylosing spondylitis or in good health (not recorded which). The sequencing sample was made of blood, either unsorted or a sorted T cell fraction (not recorded which). The DNA for the CDR3 is TGCAGTGCTAGAGATCTTACTAGCGGGCGGAACGAGCAGTACTTC. It encodes CSARDLTSGRNEQYF.